This T cell receptor (beta chain) originates from a study of T cells after yellow fever vaccination. This clonotype has at least ten counts. Antigen unknown. UMIs were added to TCR cDNA along with a universal primer site when it was made by 5'RACE template switching. Each CDR3 protein gets one entry after TCRdb re-called the 5' RACE reads with MiXCR. The sample lists around 310,000 distinct CDR3 sequences, around 4.4% occurring once. Study conclusions and caveats: Peaking faster, on day 5 versus 15, the secondary response was nonetheless weaker. Any FACS-sorted repertoire could hold abundant clonotypes that contaminate it from the bulk population. The booster saw the reappearance of most primary-vaccination clones (roughly 96% CD4, about 90% CD8).

The CDR3 covers 14 residues. Germline V gives CDR1 SGHTA, CDR2 FQGNSA. V was shortened by 5 bases and J by 6 bases, with 15 bases between the two germline ends. The sequencing used PBMCs, collected 15 days after the yellow fever booster vaccination. The origin of this receptor is a man aged 18 to 30 who received the YFV17D yellow fever vaccine. The chain uses TRBV7-2 and TRBJ2-3, with D perhaps matching TRBD2 (6 bases). In DNA form, the CDR3 reads TGTGCCAGCAGCAGGCCCCCTGGGAGGGATACGCAGTATTTT. It encodes CASSRPPGRDTQYF.